This T cell receptor (beta chain) comes out of a study of technical replicates of blood from a few donors. The length of the CDR3 is 15 residues. CDR1 is SGHNT and CDR2 is YYREEE in the germline V gene (reference sequence). The ends lost 3 bases at V and 4 bases at J; junction bases unmatched: 5. Using immunoSEQ multiplex PCR, the repertoire was profiled, and TCRdb retains in-frame clones only, with some absent. The table has around 80,000 clones, about 92% seen once. The TCR originated in a human donor in good health. V gene TRBV5-4 combines with J gene TRBJ2-3; 10 bases map to TRBD2. Sequencing was carried out using T cells isolated from PBMCs. CDR3: CASSSLAGAPDTQYF. The CDR3 DNA reads as TGTGCCAGCAGCTCTCTAGCGGGGGCCCCAGATACGCAGTATTTT.